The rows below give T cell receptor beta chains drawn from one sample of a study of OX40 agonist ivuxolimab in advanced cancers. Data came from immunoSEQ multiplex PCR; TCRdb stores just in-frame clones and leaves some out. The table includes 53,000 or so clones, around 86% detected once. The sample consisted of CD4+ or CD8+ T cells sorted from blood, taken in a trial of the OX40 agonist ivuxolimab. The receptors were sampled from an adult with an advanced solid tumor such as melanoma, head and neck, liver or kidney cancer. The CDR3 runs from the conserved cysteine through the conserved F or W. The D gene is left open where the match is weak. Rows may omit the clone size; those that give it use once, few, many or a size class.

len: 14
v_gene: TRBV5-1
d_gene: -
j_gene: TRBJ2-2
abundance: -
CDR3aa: CASSWDVTTGELFF
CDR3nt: TGCGCCAGCAGCTGGGACGTTACCACCGGGGAGCTGTTTTTT

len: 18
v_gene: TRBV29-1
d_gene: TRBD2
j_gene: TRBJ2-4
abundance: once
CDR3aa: CSVKLLGSGRSAKNIQYF
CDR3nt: TGCAGCGTTAAGCTGCTGGGTAGCGGGAGATCAGCCAAAAACATTCAGTACTTC

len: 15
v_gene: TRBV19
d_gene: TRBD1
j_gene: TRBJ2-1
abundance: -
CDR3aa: CASKNRGSGSNEQFF
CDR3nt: TGTGCCAGTAAAAACAGGGGTTCCGGGTCCAATGAGCAGTTCTTC

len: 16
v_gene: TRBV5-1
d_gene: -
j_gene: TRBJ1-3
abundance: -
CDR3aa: CASSLAGTLTGNTIYF
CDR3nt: TGCGCCAGCAGCTTGGCCGGGACATTAACTGGAAACACCATATATTTT

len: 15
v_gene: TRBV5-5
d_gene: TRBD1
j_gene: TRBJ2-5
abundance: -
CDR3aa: CASSLADRGLETQYF
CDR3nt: TGTGCCAGCAGCTTGGCCGACAGGGGGCTTGAGACCCAGTACTTC

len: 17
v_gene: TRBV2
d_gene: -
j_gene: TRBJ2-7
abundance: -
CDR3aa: CASRGPRSAPYSYEQYF
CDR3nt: TGTGCCAGCAGGGGGCCCAGGAGCGCCCCTTACTCCTACGAGCAGTACTTC

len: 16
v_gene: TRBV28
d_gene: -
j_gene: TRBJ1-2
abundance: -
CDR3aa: CASSLPSGKAHYGHTF
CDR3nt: TGTGCCAGCAGTTTACCCTCCGGGAAGGCACACTATGGCCACACCTTC

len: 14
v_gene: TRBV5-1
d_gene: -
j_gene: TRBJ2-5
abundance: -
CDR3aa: CASSLAGQQETQYF
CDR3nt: TGCGCCAGCAGCTTGGCCGGTCAGCAAGAGACCCAGTACTTC

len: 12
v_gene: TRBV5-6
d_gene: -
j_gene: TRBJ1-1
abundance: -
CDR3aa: CASSLGRGGAFF
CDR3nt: TGTGCCAGCAGCTTGGGCCGCGGCGGGGCTTTCTTT

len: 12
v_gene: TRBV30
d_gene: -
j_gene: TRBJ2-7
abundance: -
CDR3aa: CAWSVGSRVQYF
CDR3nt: TGTGCCTGGAGTGTAGGGAGCCGGGTGCAGTACTTC

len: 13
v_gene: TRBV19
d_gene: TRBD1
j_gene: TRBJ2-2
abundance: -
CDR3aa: CATGTGYTGELFF
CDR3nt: TGTGCCACCGGGACAGGGTACACCGGGGAGCTGTTTTTT